These 28 T cell receptor beta chains came from one sample sequenced in a study of T cells after yellow fever vaccination (dated by TCRdb to the late 2010s). The treatment or condition label, as the study defines it: live attenuated yellow fever vaccine strain. Libraries were made using 5' RACE. The run used an Illumina HiSeq 2500. TCRdb took the public reads, trimmed them with fastp at Q25, ran MiXCR for clone calling and kept in-frame beta chains. CDR3 protein duplicates are merged, each entry listing the most common genes and DNA. In this sample the table shows under 600,000 distinct CDR3 sequences, around an eighth of which occur a single time. The ten largest make up about 14% of the sample. Sample: PBMCs, taken on the day of the yellow fever booster vaccination. Receptors originate from a man aged 25 to 45 who received the YFV17D yellow fever vaccine.

This clonotype was seen a handful of times. The genes are TRBV6-1 and TRBJ2-2; 11 bases are shared with TRBD2. Germline V lookup: CDR1 MNHNS, CDR2 SASEGT. The length of the CDR3 is 16 residues. V lost 6 bases and J lost 4; bases outside the gene matches: 7. In nucleotides, the CDR3 is TGTGCCAGCAGGCCGGGGACTAGCGGATTCACCGGGGAGCTGTTTTTT. Translation: CASRPGTSGFTGELFF.

The chain is built from TRBV6-6 and TRBJ1-2, with 8 bases matching TRBD1. The CDR3 has 13 amino acids. Germline V CDR1 and CDR2: MNHNY, SVGAGI (reference sequence). Unmatched junction bases numbered 6, after V lost 6 bases and J lost 6 bases. CDR3 DNA sequence: TGTGCCAGCAGCCAGGGGGCGGCGGATGGCTACACCTTC. This codes for CASSQGAADGYTF.

The chain has TRBV7-8 and TRBJ2-1; 10 bases are a match to TRBD2. The CDR3 has 15 residues. Germline V lookup: CDR1 SGHVS, CDR2 FQNEAQ. V was pared by 1 base and J by 4 bases, with 1 base of the junction left unmatched. CDR3 nucleotide sequence: TGTGCCAGCAGCTTAGGTAGCGGGAGGTACAATGAGCAGTTCTTC. It is translated as CASSLGSGRYNEQFF.

V usage is TRBV5-6 and J usage is TRBJ2-3, with D tentatively TRBD2 (6 bases). V shed 3 bases and J shed 4 bases, with 18 bases lying between them. The germline V gene encodes CDR1 SGHDT and CDR2 YYEEEE. There are 16 residues in the CDR3. CDR3 in amino acids: CASSSGGPPNPDTQYF. Here the CDR3 DNA reads TGTGCCAGCAGCTCCGGGGGTCCCCCAAACCCAGATACGCAGTATTTT.

The sample holds a few counts of this clonotype. The J gene is TRBJ1-6, the V gene TRBV6-1; 9 nucleotides align to TRBD1. Germline trimming cut 5 bases from V and 0 bases from J; bases unmatched to any gene: 8. The CDR3 is 18 amino acids. Germline lookup yields CDR1 MNHNS and CDR2 SASEGT. This CDR3 is CASSTGTGFHSYNSPLHF. The CDR3 coding sequence is TGTGCCAGCAGTACCGGGACAGGGTTTCACTCCTATAATTCACCCCTCCACTTT.

V is TRBV12-3 or TRBV12-4 and J is TRBJ2-1, with 9 nucleotides matching TRBD2. This CDR3 spans 15 amino acids. The junction had 6 bases not matched to a gene; V was cut back by 6 bases and J by 3 bases. The CDR3 DNA is TGTGCCAGCAGCCTCGCTAGCGGGAACTACAATGAGCAGTTCTTC. Protein: CASSLASGNYNEQFF.

There are a few counts of this clonotype. The DNA of the CDR3 is TGTGCCAGCAGCAGTCACAGGGGTGGCACTGAAGCTTTCTTT. This translates into CASSSHRGGTEAFF. The chain couples TRBV4-2 to TRBJ1-1; 7 nucleotides match TRBD1. The ends lost 5 bases at V and 4 bases at J; junction bases unmatched: 7. The germline V gene encodes CDR1 LGHNA and CDR2 YNFKEQ. The CDR3 loop spans 14 amino acids.

This clonotype was observed a handful of times. The rearrangement joins TRBV20-1 to TRBJ2-5; D might be TRBD1 (6 bases). V was pared by 3 bases and J by 7 bases, with 30 bases between. Germline V gives CDR1 DFQATT, CDR2 SNEGSKA (reference sequence). The CDR3 is 18 residues long. CDR3 region: CSASRKNRDNLPRGTQYF. For the CDR3, the DNA is TGCAGTGCTAGTCGGAAGAACAGGGACAATCTCCCTAGGGGGACCCAGTACTTC.

V is TRBV6-1 and J is TRBJ2-1; D might be TRBD1 or TRBD2, each matching 5 bases. The CDR3 extends over 14 amino acids. V was shortened by 6 bases and J by 2 bases, with 11 bases between the two germline ends. In germline, CDR1 is MNHNS, CDR2 SASEGT. For the CDR3, the DNA is TGTGCCAGCAGACGGGACGCTACCTACAATGAGCAGTTCTTC. It is translated as CASRRDATYNEQFF.

This clonotype was counted between two and nine times. The J gene is TRBJ2-7, the V gene TRBV29-1; 8 bases line up with TRBD2. V lost 7 bases and J lost 3; bases outside the gene matches: 8. Germline V gene sequence: CDR1 SQVTM, CDR2 ANQGSEA. The CDR3 contains 13 residues. DNA for the CDR3: TGCAGCGCCGGGGGGGGGGCGGACTACGAGCAGTACTTC. It yields the protein CSAGGGADYEQYF.

The chain has TRBV7-2 and TRBJ2-1; TRBD1 might be the D (6 bases). The length of the CDR3 is 15 residues. Looked up from germline, CDR1 is SGHTA and CDR2 is FQGNSA. V lost 4 bases to trimming and J lost 9 bases, with 19 bases between them. Here the CDR3 reads CASSSWGLARVEQFF. The CDR3 bases are TGTGCCAGCAGCTCGTGGGGGCTAGCAAGGGTTGAGCAGTTCTTC.

The chain carries TRBV28 and TRBJ1-5; no definite D call. The length of the CDR3 is 12 residues. Trimming left V 8 bases short and J 5 bases short, with 10 bases between. The germline CDR1 and CDR2 sequences are MDHEN and SYDVKM. In nucleotides, the CDR3 is TGTGCCAGCGGGGTTGGGTATCAGCCCCAGCATTTT. Amino acid sequence: CASGVGYQPQHF.

This clonotype was seen only a few times. The V and J genes are TRBV15 and TRBJ2-5; D is perhaps TRBD2 (5 bases). Trimming shortened V by 4 bases and J by 5 bases, and 14 bases separated the two germline ends. CDR1 is LNHNV and CDR2 is YYDKDF in the germline V gene (reference sequence). This CDR3 has 14 amino acids. CDR3 residues: CATSTLGGSETQYF. The CDR3 DNA reads TGTGCCACCAGCACCCTGGGTGGGAGTGAGACCCAGTACTTC.

The CDR3 loop reads CASSFRPSNTGELFF. In DNA, the CDR3 is TGCGCCAGCAGCTTTAGACCGTCAAACACCGGGGAGCTGTTTTTT. The chain couples TRBV5-1 to TRBJ2-2, with D unclear. Trimming pared 2 bases from V and 2 bases from J, leaving 10 bases between. CDR1 SGHRS and CDR2 YFSETQ come from the germline V gene. CDR3 length: 15 residues.

The table lists this clonotype with a few counts. The chain joins TRBV7-3 to TRBJ2-1; D is undetermined. The CDR3 sequence is 13 residues long. Germline loops: CDR1 SGHTA, CDR2 FQGTGA. Trimming removed 5 bases from V and 10 bases from J, with 15 bases in between. As DNA, the CDR3 is TGTGCCAGCAGCGTTACAAGTTTCAGGGAGCAGTTCTTC. Residues: CASSVTSFREQFF.

This clonotype was seen more than once but under ten times. The rearrangement uses TRBV20-1 and TRBJ2-7, with no clear D. The CDR3 has 12 amino acids. Germline CDR1 DFQATT, CDR2 SNEGSKA (reference sequence). Trimming stripped 3 bases from V and 4 bases from J, with 10 bases between. The CDR3 DNA is TGCAGTGCTAGTATTGATCTTTACGAGCAGTACTTC. It yields the protein CSASIDLYEQYF.

This clonotype was counted between two and nine times. This chain connects TRBV7-9 to TRBJ2-5, with D unresolved. V lost 1 base, J lost 0 bases, and 6 bases lay in between. Germline CDR1 SEHNR, CDR2 FQNEAQ (reference sequence). CDR3 length: 14 residues. CDR3 protein: CASSLVTNQETQYF. In nucleotides, the CDR3 is TGTGCCAGCAGCTTAGTAACAAACCAAGAGACCCAGTACTTC.

This clonotype was detected only a few times. The chain employs TRBV5-4 and TRBJ2-3; 12 bases are a match to TRBD2. This CDR3 is built from 16 residues. CDR1 is SGHNT and CDR2 is YYREEE in the germline V gene (reference sequence). With 3 bases clipped from V and 3 bases from J, the junction kept 5 bases outside the gene matches. The CDR3 DNA sequence: TGTGCCAGCAGCTGGCCTAGCGGGAGGGCGACAGATACGCAGTATTTT. Its protein product is CASSWPSGRATDTQYF.

CDR3 sequence reads: CASSSSGSGEETQYF. CDR3 in DNA: TGCGCCAGCAGCTCGAGCGGGAGCGGGGAAGAGACCCAGTACTTC. This chain uses TRBV5-1 with TRBJ2-5, with 8 bases aligning to TRBD2. Germline V lookup: CDR1 SGHRS, CDR2 YFSETQ. The CDR3 has 15 residues. Trimming at V came to 3 bases and at J to 3 bases, leaving 7 bases not matched to a gene.

This clonotype was observed a handful of times. The J gene is TRBJ2-5, the V gene TRBV6-5; the match to TRBD1 covers 7 bases. The germline CDR1 and CDR2 sequences are MNHEY and SVGAGI. V trimming: 4 bases; J trimming: 5 bases; junction bases outside the gene matches: 7. CDR3 size: 14 residues. This CDR3 reads CASSFSTGLETQYF. CDR3 nucleotides: TGTGCCAGCAGTTTCTCGACAGGGCTGGAGACCCAGTACTTC.

The table lists this clonotype with a few counts. This rearrangement joins TRBV7-2 to TRBJ2-5; maybe TRBD1 (6 bases). The length of the CDR3 is 14 residues. Trimming left V 6 bases short and J 6 bases short, with 17 bases between. Germline values: CDR1 SGHTA, CDR2 FQGNSA. The CDR3 spells CASSRLGGVQTQYF. The CDR3 bases are TGTGCCAGCAGTCGTTTAGGGGGAGTGCAGACCCAGTACTTC. Together with reference TRBV7-2 and TRBJ2-5, the CDR3 gives the full variable domain: GAGVSQSPSNKVTEKGKDVELRCDPISGHTALYWYRQSLGQGLEFLIYFQGNSAPDKSGLPSDRFSAERTGGSVSTLTIQRTQQEDSAVYLCASSRLGGVQTQYFGPGTRLLVL.

The CDR3 is CASWSDSRGYEQYF. The CDR3 DNA reads as TGTGCCAGCTGGAGCGATTCCAGGGGATACGAGCAGTACTTC. The chain links TRBV6-2 or TRBV6-3 to TRBJ2-7, with a possible D match to TRBD1 (6 bases). The CDR3 has 14 amino acids. Germline CDR1 and CDR2: MNHEY and SVGEGT. V shed 8 bases and J shed 4 bases, with 18 bases lying between them.

In this sample, this clonotype turned up a few times. This chain uses TRBV20-1 with TRBJ2-7; TRBD1 aligns across 12 bases. The CDR3 is made up of 13 amino acids. Looked up from germline, CDR1 is DFQATT and CDR2 is SNEGSKA (reference sequence). Trimming took 6 bases from V and 5 from J; bases not matched to a gene: 5. CDR3 sequence: CSAPGQGAHEQYF. The CDR3 DNA follows: TGCAGTGCCCCGGGACAGGGGGCCCACGAGCAGTACTTC.

The chain combines TRBV6-5 with TRBJ2-5, with D possibly TRBD2 on 6 matching bases. Germline values: CDR1 MNHEY, CDR2 SVGAGI. This CDR3 contains 15 residues. Between the trimmed V and J ends, which lost 2 bases and 5 bases, there was a span of 15 bases. This chain's CDR3 is CASSYERREVETQYF. For the CDR3, the DNA is TGTGCCAGCAGTTACGAACGGCGGGAAGTTGAGACCCAGTACTTC.

The chain recombines TRBV5-1 with TRBJ2-3, with 8 bases that match TRBD1. The CDR3 totals 14 residues. Germline V CDR1 and CDR2: SGHRS, YFSETQ. With V trimmed by 4 bases and J by 6 bases, 7 bases remained unmatched. The CDR3 spells CASSGGQGSDTQYF. The CDR3 DNA is TGCGCCAGCAGCGGTGGACAGGGAAGCGATACGCAGTATTTT.

V and J are TRBV12-3 or TRBV12-4 and TRBJ2-7; possibly TRBD2 for D (6 bases). The CDR3 totals 14 residues. Deletions cut 7 bases from V and 1 base from J, with 14 bases between. The CDR3 is CASTGGALSYEQYF. CDR3 DNA sequence: TGTGCCAGCACCGGCGGGGCCCTTTCCTACGAGCAGTACTTC.

V and J are TRBV5-6 and TRBJ1-6, with no clear D. CDR1 and CDR2 (germline): SGHDT, YYEEEE. V lost 0 bases, J lost 9 bases, and 13 bases lay in between. The CDR3 extends over 15 amino acids. This CDR3 reads CASSLGAVIGSPLHF. As DNA, the CDR3 is TGTGCCAGCAGCTTGGGGGCCGTTATAGGTTCACCCCTCCACTTT.

This chain uses TRBV27 with TRBJ2-1; D unresolved. The germline CDR1 and CDR2 sequences are MNHEY and SMNVEV (reference sequence). The CDR3 covers 14 residues. Trimming took 7 bases from V and 5 from J, leaving 15 bases between them. CDR3 coding DNA: TGTGCCAGCACGCGAGGCCTGCTCCACAATGAGCAGTTCTTC. It is translated as CASTRGLLHNEQFF.